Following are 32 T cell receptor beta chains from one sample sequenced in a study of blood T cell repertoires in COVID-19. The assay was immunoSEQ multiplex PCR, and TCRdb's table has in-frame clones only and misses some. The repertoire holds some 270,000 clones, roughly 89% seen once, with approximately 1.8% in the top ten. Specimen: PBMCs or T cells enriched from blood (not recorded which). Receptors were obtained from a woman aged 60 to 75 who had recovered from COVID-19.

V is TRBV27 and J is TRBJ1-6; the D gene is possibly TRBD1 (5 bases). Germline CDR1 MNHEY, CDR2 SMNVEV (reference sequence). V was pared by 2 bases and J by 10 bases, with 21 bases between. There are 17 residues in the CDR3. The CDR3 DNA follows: TGTGCCAGCAGTTTAGTAGCCGGGGGTGGAATGGTGTCACCCCTCCACTTT. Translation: CASSLVAGGGMVSPLHF.

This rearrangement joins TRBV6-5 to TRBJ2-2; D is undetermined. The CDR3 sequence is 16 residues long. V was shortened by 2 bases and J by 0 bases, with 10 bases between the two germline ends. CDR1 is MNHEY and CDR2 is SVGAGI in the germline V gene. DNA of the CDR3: TGTGCCAGCAGTTACGGTCAAAACACGAACACCGGGGAGCTGTTTTTT. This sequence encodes CASSYGQNTNTGELFF.

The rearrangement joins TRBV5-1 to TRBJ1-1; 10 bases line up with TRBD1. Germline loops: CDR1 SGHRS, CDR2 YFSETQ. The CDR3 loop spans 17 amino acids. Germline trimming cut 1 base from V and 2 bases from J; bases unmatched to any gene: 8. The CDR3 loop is CASSLFGQGGRNTEAFF. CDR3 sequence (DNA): TGCGCCAGCAGCTTGTTTGGACAGGGGGGACGAAACACTGAAGCTTTCTTT.

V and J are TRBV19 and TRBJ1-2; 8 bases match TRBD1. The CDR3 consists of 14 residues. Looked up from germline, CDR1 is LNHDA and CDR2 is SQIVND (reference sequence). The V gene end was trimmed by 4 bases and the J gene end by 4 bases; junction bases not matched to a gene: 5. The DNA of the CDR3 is TGTGCCAGTAGTAAAGGACAGGGAGGCTATGGCTACACCTTC. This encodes CASSKGQGGYGYTF.

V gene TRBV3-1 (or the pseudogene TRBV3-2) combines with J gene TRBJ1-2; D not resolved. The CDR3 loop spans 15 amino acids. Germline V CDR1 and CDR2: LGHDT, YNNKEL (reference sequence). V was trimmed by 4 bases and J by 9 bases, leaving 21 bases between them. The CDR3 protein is CASSPGGERSRSYTF. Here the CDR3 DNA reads TGTGCCAGCAGCCCCGGTGGGGAGCGATCGAGGAGCTACACCTTC.

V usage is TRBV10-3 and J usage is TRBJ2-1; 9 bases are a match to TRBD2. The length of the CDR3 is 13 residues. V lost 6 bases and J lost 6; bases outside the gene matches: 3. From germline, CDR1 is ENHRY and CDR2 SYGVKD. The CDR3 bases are TGTGCCATCAGACCGGGACTAGCCAATGAGCAGTTCTTC. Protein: CAIRPGLANEQFF.

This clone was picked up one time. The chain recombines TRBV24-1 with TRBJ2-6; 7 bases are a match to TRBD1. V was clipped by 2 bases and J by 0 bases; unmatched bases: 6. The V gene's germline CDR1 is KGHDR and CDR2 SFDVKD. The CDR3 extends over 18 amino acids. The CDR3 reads CATSDSGTASSGANVLTF. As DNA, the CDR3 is TGTGCCACCAGTGATTCCGGGACAGCCTCCTCTGGGGCCAACGTCCTGACTTTC.

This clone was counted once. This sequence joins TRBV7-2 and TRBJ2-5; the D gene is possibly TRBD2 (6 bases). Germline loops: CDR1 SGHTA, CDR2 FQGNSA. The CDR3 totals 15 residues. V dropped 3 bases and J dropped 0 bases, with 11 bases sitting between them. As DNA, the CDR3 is TGTGCCAGCAGCTTGGAGGGGCTGTACCAAGAGACCCAGTACTTC. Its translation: CASSLEGLYQETQYF.

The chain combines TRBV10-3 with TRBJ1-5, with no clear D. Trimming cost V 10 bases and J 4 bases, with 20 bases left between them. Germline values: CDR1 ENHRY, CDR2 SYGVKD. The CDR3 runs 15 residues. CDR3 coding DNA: TGTGCCACCGGACGGGATCAAATGGTGAATCAGCCCCAGCATTTT. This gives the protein CATGRDQMVNQPQHF.

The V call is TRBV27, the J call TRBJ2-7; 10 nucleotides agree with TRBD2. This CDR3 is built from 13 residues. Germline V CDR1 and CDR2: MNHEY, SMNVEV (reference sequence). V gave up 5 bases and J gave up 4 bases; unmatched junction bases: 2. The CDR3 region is CASSPGLAYEQYF. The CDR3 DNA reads TGTGCCAGCAGTCCGGGACTAGCGTACGAGCAGTACTTC.

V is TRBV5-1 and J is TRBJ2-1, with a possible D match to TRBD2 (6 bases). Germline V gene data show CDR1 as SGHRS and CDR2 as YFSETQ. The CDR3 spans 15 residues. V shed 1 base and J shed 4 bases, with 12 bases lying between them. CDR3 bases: TGCGCCAGCAGCTTGAGGGAGGTTCCGTACAATGAGCAGTTCTTC. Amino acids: CASSLREVPYNEQFF.

CDR3 DNA: TGTGCCAGCAGCTTAGAGGCTAGCGAGTCCTACGAGCAGTACTTC. This codes for CASSLEASESYEQYF. V gene TRBV7-6 combines with J gene TRBJ2-7, with D perhaps matching TRBD2 (6 bases). V lost 1 base, J lost 1 base, and 11 bases lay in between. This CDR3 is 15 amino acids long. Germline-derived CDR1 and CDR2 are SGHVS and FNYEAQ.

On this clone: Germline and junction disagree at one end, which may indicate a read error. CDR3 nucleotide sequence: TGTGCCTGGAATATGCGGGGGGGCTCCGACGAGCAGTACTTC. It encodes CAWNMRGGSDEQYF. The genes are TRBV30 and TRBJ2-7; TRBD2 aligns across 9 bases. The CDR3 spans 14 residues. Germline CDR1 reads GTSNPN; CDR2 reads SVGIG (reference sequence).

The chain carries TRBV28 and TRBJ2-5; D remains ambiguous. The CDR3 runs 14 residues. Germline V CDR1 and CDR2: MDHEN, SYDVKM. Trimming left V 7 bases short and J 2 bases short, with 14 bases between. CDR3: CASNLVAPQETQYF. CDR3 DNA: TGTGCCAGCAATCTGGTGGCCCCACAAGAGACCCAGTACTTC. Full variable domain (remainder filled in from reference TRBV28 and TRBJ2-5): DVKVTQSSRYLVKRTGEKVFLECVQDMDHENMFWYRQDPGLGLRLIYFSYDVKMKEKGDIPEGYSVSREKKERFSLILESASTNQTSMYLCASNLVAPQETQYFGPGTRLLVL.

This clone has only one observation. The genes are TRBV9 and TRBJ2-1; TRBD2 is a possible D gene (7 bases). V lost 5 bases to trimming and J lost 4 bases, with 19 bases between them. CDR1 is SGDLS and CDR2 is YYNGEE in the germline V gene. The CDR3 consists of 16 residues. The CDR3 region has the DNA TGTGCCAGCAGTCGGGCGGGGGCAGCTTCTTACAATGAGCAGTTCTTC. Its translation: CASSRAGAASYNEQFF.

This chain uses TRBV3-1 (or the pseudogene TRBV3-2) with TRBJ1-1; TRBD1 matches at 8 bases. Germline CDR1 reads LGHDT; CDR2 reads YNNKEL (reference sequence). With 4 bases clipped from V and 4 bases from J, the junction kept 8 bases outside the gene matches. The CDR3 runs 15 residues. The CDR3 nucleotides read TGTGCCAGCAGCCCCAGGGGGCGCCCGGGCACTGAAGCTTTCTTT. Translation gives CASSPRGRPGTEAFF.

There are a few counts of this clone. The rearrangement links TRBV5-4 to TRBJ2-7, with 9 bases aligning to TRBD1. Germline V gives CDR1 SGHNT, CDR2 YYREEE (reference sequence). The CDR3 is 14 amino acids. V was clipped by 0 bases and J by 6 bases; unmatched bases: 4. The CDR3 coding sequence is TGTGCCAGCAGCTTGGGACAGGGGGGGAGCGAGCAGTACTTC. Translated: CASSLGQGGSEQYF.

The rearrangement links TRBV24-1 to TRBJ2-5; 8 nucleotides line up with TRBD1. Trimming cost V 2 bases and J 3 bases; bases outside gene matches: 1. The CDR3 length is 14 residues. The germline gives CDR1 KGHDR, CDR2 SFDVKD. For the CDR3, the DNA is TGTGCCACCAGTGATTCAGGGGGCAAAGAGACCCAGTACTTC. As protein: CATSDSGGKETQYF.

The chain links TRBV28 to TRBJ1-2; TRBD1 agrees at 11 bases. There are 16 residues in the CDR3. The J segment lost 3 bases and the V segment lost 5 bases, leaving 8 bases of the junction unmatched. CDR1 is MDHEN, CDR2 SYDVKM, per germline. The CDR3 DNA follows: TGTGCCAGCAGTACAGCCGGGACAGGGGGGGACTATGGCTACACCTTC. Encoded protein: CASSTAGTGGDYGYTF.

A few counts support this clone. CDR3 sequence: CASSYRGGAKNIQYF. In nucleotides, the CDR3 is TGTGCCAGCAGCTACCGGGGGGGAGCCAAAAACATTCAGTACTTC. This chain links TRBV7-9 with TRBJ2-4, with 8 bases aligning to TRBD2. CDR1 is SEHNR and CDR2 is FQNEAQ in the germline V gene (reference sequence). The CDR3 is 15 residues long. With 4 bases clipped from V and 0 bases from J, the junction kept 2 bases outside the gene matches.

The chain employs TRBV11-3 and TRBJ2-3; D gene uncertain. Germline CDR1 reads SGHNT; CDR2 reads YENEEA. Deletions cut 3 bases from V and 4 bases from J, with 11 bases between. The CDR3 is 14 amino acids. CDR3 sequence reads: CASSFQVRADTQYF. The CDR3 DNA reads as TGTGCCAGCAGCTTTCAAGTTAGAGCAGATACGCAGTATTTT.

CDR3 loop: CASMGANGNTIYF. CDR3 sequence (DNA): TGTGCCAGCATGGGGGCTAATGGAAACACCATATATTTT. The chain combines TRBV5-6 with TRBJ1-3; TRBD1 might be the D (6 bases). Germline lookup yields CDR1 SGHDT and CDR2 YYEEEE. The CDR3 covers 13 residues. V lost 6 bases to trimming and J lost 3 bases, with 10 bases between them.

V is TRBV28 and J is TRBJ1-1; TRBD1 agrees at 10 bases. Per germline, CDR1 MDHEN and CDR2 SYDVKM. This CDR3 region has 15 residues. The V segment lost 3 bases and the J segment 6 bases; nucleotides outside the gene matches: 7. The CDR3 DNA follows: TGTGCCAGCAGTTTGGGACAGGGGTTCAGGGCTGAAGCTTTCTTT. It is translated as CASSLGQGFRAEAFF.

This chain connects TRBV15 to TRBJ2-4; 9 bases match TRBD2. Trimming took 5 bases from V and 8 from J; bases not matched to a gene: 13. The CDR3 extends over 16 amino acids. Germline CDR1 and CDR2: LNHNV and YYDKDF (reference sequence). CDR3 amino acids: CATSGGGGRALYIQYF. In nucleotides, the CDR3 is TGTGCCACCAGCGGGGGTGGCGGGAGGGCTTTGTACATTCAGTACTTC.

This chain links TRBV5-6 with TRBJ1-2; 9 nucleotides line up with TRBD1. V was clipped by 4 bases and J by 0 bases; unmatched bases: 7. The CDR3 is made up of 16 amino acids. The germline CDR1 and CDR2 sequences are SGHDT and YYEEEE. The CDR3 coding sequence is TGTGCCAGCAGCCGACAGGGGGTAATTTCTAACTATGGCTACACCTTC. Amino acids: CASSRQGVISNYGYTF.

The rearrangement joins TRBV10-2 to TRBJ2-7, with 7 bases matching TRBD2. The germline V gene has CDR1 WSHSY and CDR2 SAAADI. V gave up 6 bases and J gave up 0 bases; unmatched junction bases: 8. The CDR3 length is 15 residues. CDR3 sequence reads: CASRDGLGNSYEQYF. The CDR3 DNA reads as TGCGCCAGCAGGGACGGACTAGGAAACTCCTACGAGCAGTACTTC.

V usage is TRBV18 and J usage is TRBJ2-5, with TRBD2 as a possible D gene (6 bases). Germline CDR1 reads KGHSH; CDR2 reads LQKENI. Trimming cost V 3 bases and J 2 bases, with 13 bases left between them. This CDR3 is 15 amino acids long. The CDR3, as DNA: TGTGCCAGCTCACCTCGAAGGGACTTTCAAGAGACCCAGTACTTC. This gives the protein CASSPRRDFQETQYF.

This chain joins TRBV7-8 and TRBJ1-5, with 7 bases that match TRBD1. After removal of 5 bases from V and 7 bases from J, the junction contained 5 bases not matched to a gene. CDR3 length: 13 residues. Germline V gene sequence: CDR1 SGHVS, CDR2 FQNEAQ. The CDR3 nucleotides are TGTGCCAGCAGCACCCGACAGGGACAGCCCCAGCATTTT. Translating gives CASSTRQGQPQHF.

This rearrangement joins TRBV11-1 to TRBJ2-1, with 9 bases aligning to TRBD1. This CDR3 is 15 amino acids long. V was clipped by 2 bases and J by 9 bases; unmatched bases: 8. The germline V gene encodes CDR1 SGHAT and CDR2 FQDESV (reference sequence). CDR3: CASSLIGTGGVEQFF. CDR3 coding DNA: TGTGCCAGCAGCTTAATAGGCACAGGGGGCGTTGAGCAGTTCTTC.

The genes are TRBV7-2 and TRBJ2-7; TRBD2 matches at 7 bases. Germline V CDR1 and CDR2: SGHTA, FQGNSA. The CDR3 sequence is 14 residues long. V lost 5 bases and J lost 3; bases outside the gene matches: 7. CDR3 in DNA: TGTGCCAGCAGCACATCTAGCGGTTACTACGAGCAGTACTTC. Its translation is CASSTSSGYYEQYF.

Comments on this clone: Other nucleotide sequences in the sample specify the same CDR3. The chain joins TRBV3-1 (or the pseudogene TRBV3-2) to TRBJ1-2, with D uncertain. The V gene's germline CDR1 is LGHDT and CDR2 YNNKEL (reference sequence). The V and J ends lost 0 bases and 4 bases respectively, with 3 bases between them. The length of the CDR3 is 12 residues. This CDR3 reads CASSQDLYGYTF. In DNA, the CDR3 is TGTGCCAGCAGCCAAGATCTCTATGGCTACACCTTC.

The CDR3 sequence: CASSSGQINEKLFF. In nucleotides, the CDR3 is TGTGCCAGCAGTTCGGGACAGATAAATGAAAAACTGTTTTTT. The V and J genes are TRBV28 and TRBJ1-4; 7 bases are shared with TRBD1. The CDR3 is 14 amino acids. Unmatched junction bases numbered 4, after V lost 4 bases and J lost 5 bases. The germline gives CDR1 MDHEN, CDR2 SYDVKM.